The text below deals with one TCR beta chain. What it binds is unknown. The data stem from a study of vaccination and CD4 T cells after COVID-19. Cultured CD4+ T-cell DNA underwent Oncomine TCR Beta short-read sequencing. TCRdb independently ran MiXCR on the PCR reads; one entry per CDR3 protein. Among a few thousand distinct CDR3 sequences, around three fifths were seen once, and the ten largest hold roughly a third. Treatment here: approximately 10-day PBMC culture with coronavirus spike peptide pools or control peptides (ViraFEST assay). Germline V gene sequence: CDR1 SGHTA, CDR2 FQGNSA. This CDR3 comprises 15 residues. Trimming left V 1 base short and J 7 bases short, with 16 bases between.

What was sequenced was CD4+ T cells from blood, cultured in vitro. This chain uses TRBV7-2 with TRBJ2-5; possibly TRBD2 for D (7 bases). The receptor was derived from a human donor who had recovered from COVID-19. DNA of the CDR3: TGTGCCAGCAGCTTAGGGAACGGGGGGCGGGGGACCCAGTACTTC. Protein: CASSLGNGGRGTQYF.